A single T cell receptor (beta chain) is shown here with its context. Its antigen is not identified. TCRdb re-derived calls from the RT-PCR reads in MiXCR, one entry per CDR3 protein. This sample carries over 10,000 distinct CDR3 sequences, approximately 85% of them seen once, and the ten largest clones take 1.7%. The source of the sample is a study of yellow fever vaccine responses in identical twins. Broader study findings: A vaccine T cell response that seemed partly convergent and partly personalized was reported in twins.

CDR1 KGHSH and CDR2 LQKENI come from the germline V gene. This CDR3 comprises 16 residues. The V gene end was trimmed by 3 bases and the J gene end by 3 bases; junction bases not matched to a gene: 8. This sequence originates from a woman in her late teens or twenties who received the yellow fever vaccine. Sequenced material: T cells from blood (PBMCs), unsorted or a sorted subset (not recorded which), taken before or after yellow fever vaccination (not recorded which). This chain connects TRBV18 to TRBJ2-4, with 7 bases lining up with TRBD2. This CDR3 is CASSPSGTQGKNIQYF. Here the CDR3 DNA reads TGTGCCAGCTCACCGAGCGGGACCCAGGGCAAAAACATTCAGTACTTC.